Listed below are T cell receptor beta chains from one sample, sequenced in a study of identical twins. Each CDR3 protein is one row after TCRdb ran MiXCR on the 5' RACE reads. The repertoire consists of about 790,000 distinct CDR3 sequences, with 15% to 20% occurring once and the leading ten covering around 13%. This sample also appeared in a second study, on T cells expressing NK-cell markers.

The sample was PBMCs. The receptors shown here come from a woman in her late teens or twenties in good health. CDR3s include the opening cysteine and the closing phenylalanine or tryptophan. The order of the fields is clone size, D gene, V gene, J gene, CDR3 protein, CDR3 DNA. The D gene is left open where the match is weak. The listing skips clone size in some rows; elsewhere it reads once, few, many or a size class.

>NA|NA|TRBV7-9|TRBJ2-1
CASSPASVAEQFF
TGTGCCAGCAGCCCCGCCTCGGTCGCTGAGCAGTTCTTC
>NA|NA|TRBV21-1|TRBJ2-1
CASSVSEGCNEQFF
TGTGCCAGCAGTGTTAGCGAGGGGTGCAATGAGCAGTTCTTC
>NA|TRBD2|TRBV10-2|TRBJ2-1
CASSGLAGGPQFF
TGCGCCAGCAGTGGACTAGCGGGAGGGCCGCAGTTCTTC
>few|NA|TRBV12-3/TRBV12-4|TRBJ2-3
CASRDESDTQYF
TGTGCCAGCAGAGACGAGTCGGATACGCAGTATTTT
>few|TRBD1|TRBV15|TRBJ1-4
CATSRHVPGQGGNEKLFF
TGTGCCACCAGCAGACACGTCCCGGGACAGGGAGGGAATGAAAAACTGTTTTTT
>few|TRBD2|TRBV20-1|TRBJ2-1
CSAHPGLAYEQFF
TGCAGTGCTCACCCCGGACTAGCTTATGAGCAGTTCTTC
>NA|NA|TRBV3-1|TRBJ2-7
CASSQGSGGEQYF
TGTGCCAGCAGCCAAGGGTCCGGGGGCGAGCAGTACTTC
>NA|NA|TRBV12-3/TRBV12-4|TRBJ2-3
CASSLGRVGTDTQYF
TGTGCCAGCAGTTTAGGGAGGGTGGGCACAGATACGCAGTATTTT
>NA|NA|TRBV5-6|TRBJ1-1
CASRGLGEAFF
TGTGCCAGCAGGGGTCTCGGGGAAGCTTTCTTT
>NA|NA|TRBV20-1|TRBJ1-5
CSASLAVQPQHF
TGCAGTGCTAGTCTGGCAGTTCAGCCCCAGCATTTT
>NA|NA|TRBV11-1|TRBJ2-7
CAGSFGVSYEQYF
TGTGCCGGCAGCTTTGGGGTCTCCTACGAGCAGTACTTC
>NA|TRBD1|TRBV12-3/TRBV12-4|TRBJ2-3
CASSYTKTGDLTDTQYF
TGTGCCAGCAGCTACACGAAAACAGGGGACCTCACAGATACGCAGTATTTT
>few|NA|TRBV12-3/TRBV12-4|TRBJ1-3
CASSLPGRGGNTIYF
TGTGCCAGCAGTTTACCGGGTCGAGGGGGAAACACCATATATTTT
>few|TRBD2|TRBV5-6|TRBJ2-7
CASSYQALAEDPSSYEQYF
TGTGCCAGCAGCTACCAGGCTCTAGCGGAGGATCCGAGCTCCTACGAGCAGTACTTC
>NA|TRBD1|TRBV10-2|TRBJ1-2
CASRGQGAVYGYTF
TGCGCCAGCCGGGGACAGGGGGCGGTTTATGGCTACACCTTC
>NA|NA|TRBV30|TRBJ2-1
CAWSERDQFF
TGTGCCTGGAGTGAACGGGACCAGTTCTTC
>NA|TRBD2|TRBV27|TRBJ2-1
CASGSVLAEGLSDEQFF
TGTGCCAGCGGATCTGTACTAGCGGAAGGGCTTTCGGATGAGCAGTTCTTC
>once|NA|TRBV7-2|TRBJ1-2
CASSQVPGYYGYTF
TGTGCCAGCAGCCAGGTTCCAGGGTACTATGGCTACACCTTC
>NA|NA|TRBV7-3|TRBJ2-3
CASSLIGADTDTQYF
TGTGCCAGCAGCTTAATCGGAGCAGACACAGATACGCAGTATTTT
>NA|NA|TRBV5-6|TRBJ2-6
CASSWGDSSGANVLTF
TGTGCCAGCAGCTGGGGAGACTCTTCTGGGGCCAACGTCCTGACTTTC
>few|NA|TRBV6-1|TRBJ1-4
CASKRKGGESNEKLFF
TGTGCCAGCAAGCGGAAGGGGGGCGAATCTAATGAAAAACTGTTTTTT
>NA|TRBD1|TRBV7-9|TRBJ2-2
CASSLLPGQGNTGELFF
TGTGCCAGCAGCCTACTACCGGGACAGGGGAACACCGGGGAGCTGTTTTTT
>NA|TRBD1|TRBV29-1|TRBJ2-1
CSVLGQGRYSEQFF
TGCAGCGTACTCGGACAGGGGCGGTATAGTGAGCAGTTCTTC
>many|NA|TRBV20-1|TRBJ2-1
CSASGLSYNEQFF
TGCAGTGCTAGCGGGTTATCCTACAATGAGCAGTTCTTC
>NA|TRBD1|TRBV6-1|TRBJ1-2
CASSEATGNGYTF
TGTGCCAGCAGTGAAGCGACAGGGAATGGCTACACCTTC
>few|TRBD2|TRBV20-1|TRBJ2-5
CSGGGNQETQYF
TGCAGTGGGGGAGGGAACCAAGAGACCCAGTACTTC
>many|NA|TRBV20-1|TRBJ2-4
CSARDWLNIQYF
TGCAGTGCTAGAGATTGGTTGAACATTCAGTACTTC
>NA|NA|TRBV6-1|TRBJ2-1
CASRGDGGRGFYNEQFF
TGTGCCAGCAGGGGGGATGGAGGGAGGGGGTTCTACAATGAGCAGTTCTTC
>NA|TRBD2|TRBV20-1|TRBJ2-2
CSARPSGGTATGELFF
TGCAGTGCTAGACCTAGCGGGGGGACAGCCACCGGGGAGCTGTTTTTT
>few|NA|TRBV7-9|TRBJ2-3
CASSFGAGSF
NA
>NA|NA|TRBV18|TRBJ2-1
CASSTDGFSYNEQFF
TGTGCCAGCTCAACCGATGGGTTCTCCTACAATGAGCAGTTCTTC
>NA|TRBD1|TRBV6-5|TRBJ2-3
CASSSPTGITDTQYF
TGTGCCAGCAGTTCCCCGACAGGGATCACAGATACGCAGTATTTT
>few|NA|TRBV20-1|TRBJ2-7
CSGLGGPSYEQYF
TGCAGCGGTCTGGGGGGTCCGTCCTACGAGCAGTACTTC
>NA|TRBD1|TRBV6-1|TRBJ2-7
CASSQDRIPSSGF
TGTGCCAGCAGCCAGGACAGGATCCCGAGTAGTGGGTTC
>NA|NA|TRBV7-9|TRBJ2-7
CASTLGGSYEQYF
TGTGCCAGCACCCTGGGGGGATCCTACGAGCAGTACTTC
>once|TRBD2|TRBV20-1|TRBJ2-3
CSARGLAGVISTDTQYF
TGCAGTGCTAGAGGGCTAGCGGGAGTGATTAGCACAGATACGCAGTATTTT
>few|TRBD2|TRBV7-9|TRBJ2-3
CASSSYSSGSPDTQYF
TGTGCCAGCAGCTCCTACTCTAGCGGGAGCCCAGATACGCAGTATTTT
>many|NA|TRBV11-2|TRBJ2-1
CASSLGSGDEQFF
TGTGCCAGCAGCTTAGGTAGCGGAGATGAGCAGTTCTTC
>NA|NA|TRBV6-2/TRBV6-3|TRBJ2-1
CASSFIGTYNEQFF
TGTGCCAGCAGTTTCATCGGGACTTACAATGAGCAGTTCTTC
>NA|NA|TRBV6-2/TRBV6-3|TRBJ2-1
CASAGWASSYNEQFF
TGTGCCAGCGCGGGGTGGGCGAGCTCCTACAATGAGCAGTTCTTC
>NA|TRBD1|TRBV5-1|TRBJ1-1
CASSYRWTGNTEAFF
TGCGCCAGCAGCTATCGTTGGACAGGAAACACTGAAGCTTTCTTT
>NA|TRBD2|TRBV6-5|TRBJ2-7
CASSYSQRGGYEQYF
TGTGCCAGCAGTTACTCGCAGCGGGGCGGGTACGAGCAGTACTTC